This record looks at one T cell receptor beta chain sequence and its context. The target antigen is unknown. Alongside a J-beta primer mix, a sample-barcoded 5' primer served in a second PCR lasting about 7 to 11 cycles. TCRdb recomputed calls from the 5' RACE reads with MiXCR, one row per CDR3 protein. Here the sample spans 800,000 or so distinct CDR3 sequences, around a quarter being singletons. This sample is part of a study of blood T cells in healthy people across ages. Study observations and caveats: Because sorting was not performed, PBMCs prevented conclusive naive versus antigen-experienced comparison.

This same sample was also taken into another study, of T cells of mothers and their children. That publication notes: The study sampled a few healthy Caucasian mothers and their six children. Each mother yielded more than 10 million TCR beta CDR3 reads. Each child yielded millions of reads. Related mother-child pairs showed slightly, non-significantly higher overlap than unrelated pairs.

The TCR comes from a boy between 10 and 17 years old in good health. Specimen: blood.

The CDR3 is CASSLPTGPGNTIYF. CDR3 bases: TGTGCCAGCAGCTTACCCACAGGGCCTGGAAACACCATATATTTT. The genes are TRBV7-9 and TRBJ1-3, with D maybe TRBD1 (6 bases). Trimming took off 2 bases at V and 2 bases at J, with 10 bases between the two ends. Germline V gene lookup returns CDR1 SEHNR and CDR2 FQNEAQ (reference sequence). CDR3 length: 15 residues.